This TCR beta chain was sequenced in a study of T cell changes during pregnancy in multiple sclerosis (dated by TCRdb to between 2018 and 2021). At the level of the whole study: The study looked at changes in the T cell repertoire across pregnancy in women with multiple sclerosis.

Library preparation used the immunoSEQ multiplex PCR assay. TCRdb stores this immuneACCESS table with in-frame sequences only. Part of the clones is absent; in the studies checked, under half of the shortfall reflects unresolved V genes, and no reason is known for the rest. The sample table contains 70,000 to 100,000 clones; only one count was recorded for 90% to 95% of them. 2.2% of the sample belongs to the ten largest clones. Of note for this clone: The clone's antigen remains unknown. One base away there is no much larger clone; base qualities are not given.

Inclusive of the bounding cysteine and phenylalanine, the CDR3 is 16 residues long. Of all the DNA, just the CDR3 is kept, 48 bases in frame from base 1. As encoded in the germline V gene, CDR1 is SGHVS while CDR2 is FNYEAQ. V and J lose 3 bases and 4 bases, and a span of 18 bases separates them. The receptor chain draws on TRBV7-6 and TRBJ1-1; TRBD1 is perhaps the D gene, given 5 matching bases. Sequences were derived from peripheral blood, sampled in the third trimester of pregnancy. The clonotype was recovered from a female donor with multiple sclerosis, enrolled in a pregnancy study. Read as DNA, the sequence is TGTGCCAGCAGCTTTTTGCCTCAATCGGGGGGCACTGAAGCTTTCTTT. Its translation reads: CASSFLPQSGGTEAFF.